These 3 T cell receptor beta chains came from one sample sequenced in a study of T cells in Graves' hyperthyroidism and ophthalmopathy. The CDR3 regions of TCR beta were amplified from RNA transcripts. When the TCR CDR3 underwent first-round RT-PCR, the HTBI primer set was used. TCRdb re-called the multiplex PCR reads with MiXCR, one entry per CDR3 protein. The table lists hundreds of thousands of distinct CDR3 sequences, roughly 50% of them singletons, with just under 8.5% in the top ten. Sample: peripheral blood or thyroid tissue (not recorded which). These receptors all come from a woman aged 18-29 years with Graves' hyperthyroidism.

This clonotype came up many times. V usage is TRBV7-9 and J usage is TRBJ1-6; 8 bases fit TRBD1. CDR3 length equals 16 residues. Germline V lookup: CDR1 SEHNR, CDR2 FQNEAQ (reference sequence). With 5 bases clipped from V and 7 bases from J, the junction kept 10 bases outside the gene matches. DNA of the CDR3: TGTGCCAGCAGCCCCTGGACAGGGAAGGCCAATTCACCCCTCCACTTT. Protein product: CASSPWTGKANSPLHF.

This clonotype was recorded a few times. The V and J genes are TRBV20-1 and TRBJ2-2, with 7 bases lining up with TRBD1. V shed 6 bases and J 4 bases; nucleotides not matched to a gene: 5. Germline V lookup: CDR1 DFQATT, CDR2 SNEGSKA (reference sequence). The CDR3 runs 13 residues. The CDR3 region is CSARRTGTGELFF. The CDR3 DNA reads TGCAGTGCACGGAGGACAGGCACCGGGGAGCTGTTTTTT.

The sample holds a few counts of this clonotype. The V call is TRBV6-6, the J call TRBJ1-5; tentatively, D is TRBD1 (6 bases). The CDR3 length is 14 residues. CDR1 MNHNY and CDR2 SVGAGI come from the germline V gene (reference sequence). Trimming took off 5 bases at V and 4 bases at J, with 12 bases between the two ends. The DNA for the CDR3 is TGTGCCAGCAGTAACGGGGGGCGTAATCAGCCCCAGCATTTT. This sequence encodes CASSNGGRNQPQHF.